Below, one T cell receptor (beta chain) is given with its context. These data belong to a study of blood T cell repertoires in COVID-19. Study in general: PBMCs, B-cell-depleted T cells, or T cells were the source of the cDNA or gDNA that made up the material.

Repertoires were generated with immunoSEQ multiplex PCR, while TCRdb's copy carries only in-frame clones and drops some. The sample consists of 61,000 or so clones, around 90% of them appearing once. V lost 3 bases, J lost 5 bases, and 7 bases stayed unmatched. The CDR3 is 16 amino acids. Germline-derived CDR1 and CDR2 are MDHEN and SYDVKM. The chain links TRBV28 to TRBJ2-3; TRBD2 matches 11 bases. This receptor was taken from an elderly woman with active COVID-19. The specimen sequenced was peripheral blood. This CDR3 is CASSLLLAGGGDTQYF. CDR3 nucleotide sequence: TGTGCCAGCAGTTTGCTGCTAGCGGGGGGTGGAGATACGCAGTATTTT.